This T cell receptor (beta chain) was identified in a study of identifying expanded T cells in peripheral blood. Whole-study findings and limits: Clone count variance between roughly 2-week samples rose with total template count.

Worth noting for this clone: What it recognizes is unknown.

TCRdb's table, derived via immunoSEQ multiplex PCR, lists solely in-frame clones and lacks some. The sample yields tens of thousands of clones, roughly 82% seen once. Trimming took off 4 bases at V and 0 bases at J, with 11 bases between the two ends. The CDR3 loop spans 14 amino acids. Germline V gives CDR1 SGDLS, CDR2 YYNGEE. No infections or other immune events were documented during collection. The chain uses TRBV9 and TRBJ2-7; D gene ambiguous. The sequencing sample was made of blood. The TCR comes from a person aged 18-70 years in good health. CDR3 loop: CASSPGRSSYEQYF. CDR3 nucleotides: TGTGCCAGCAGCCCAGGACGGAGCTCCTACGAGCAGTACTTC.